A selection of T cell receptor beta chains follows, all from one sample in a study of Ad26.COV2.S vaccination and SARS-CoV-2 variants. Repertoires were generated with immunoSEQ multiplex PCR, while TCRdb's copy carries only in-frame clones and drops some. In the table there are some 340,000 clones, roughly 84% of which are singletons. The source material was peripheral blood, sampled in a trial of Ad26.COV2.S vaccine versus placebo. Receptors originate from a person between 18 and 65 years old who received the Ad26.COV2.S COVID-19 vaccine or a placebo. Both conserved end residues are part of each CDR3.

TRBJ1-5,TRBV5-1,CASSPEPLSNQPQHF
TRBJ1-1,TRBV12-3/TRBV12-4,CASSLLGGTEAFF
TRBJ2-1,TRBV3-1/TRBV3-2,CASSALAGGYNEQFF
TRBJ1-2,TRBV19,CASSPILTIGFYGYTF
TRBJ1-6,TRBV13,CASSLGLTVKPGNSPLHF
TRBJ2-2,TRBV3-1/TRBV3-2,CASSLQLAPGELFF
TRBJ1-6,TRBV6-2/TRBV6-3,CASSPRADSPLHF
TRBJ1-4,TRBV18,CASSPRDRAATNEKLFF
TRBJ2-5,TRBV29-1,CSVGTGRGETQYF
TRBJ2-1,TRBV6-5,CASSSTRPASYNEQFF
TRBJ1-1,TRBV5-1,CASSFTGNTEAFF
TRBJ2-6,TRBV5-1,CATQKSLGANVLTF
TRBJ1-5,TRBV7-6,CASSSGTDSNQPQHF